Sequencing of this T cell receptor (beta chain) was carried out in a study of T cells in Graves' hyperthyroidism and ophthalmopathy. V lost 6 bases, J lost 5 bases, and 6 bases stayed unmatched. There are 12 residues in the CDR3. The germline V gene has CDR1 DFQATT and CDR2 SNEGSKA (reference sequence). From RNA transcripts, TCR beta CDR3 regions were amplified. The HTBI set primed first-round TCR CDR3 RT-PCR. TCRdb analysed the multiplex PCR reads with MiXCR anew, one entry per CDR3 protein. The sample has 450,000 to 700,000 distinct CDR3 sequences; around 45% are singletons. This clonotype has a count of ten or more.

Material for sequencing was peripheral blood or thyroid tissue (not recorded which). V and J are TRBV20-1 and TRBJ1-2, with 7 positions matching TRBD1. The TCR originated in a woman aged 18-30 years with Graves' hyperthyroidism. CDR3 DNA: TGCAGTGCGGGGGACAGCGATTATGGCTACACCTTC. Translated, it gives CSAGDSDYGYTF.